This TCR beta chain was sequenced for a study of T-cell memory formation after mild COVID-19. Libraries for TCRalpha and TCRbeta carried sample barcodes and unique molecular identifiers via 5'RACE. TCRdb itself ran the 5' RACE reads through MiXCR, one entry per CDR3 protein. The table records some 450,000 distinct CDR3 sequences, around 20% of them present only once. The germline V gene has CDR1 SNHLY and CDR2 FYNNEI. There are 13 residues in the CDR3. V dropped 7 bases and J dropped 7; count of bases not matched to a gene: 7. Sequenced: PBMCs or a T cell subset sorted from them (not recorded which). The chain recombines TRBV2 with TRBJ2-1, with 7 bases fitting TRBD2. The sequence was collected from an adult woman who had mild COVID-19 (a few samples of this study predate the infection). Cell type and time point are not known. CDR3 in amino acids: CASKGLLKNEQFF. In DNA, the CDR3 is TGTGCCAGCAAGGGACTACTCAAGAATGAGCAGTTCTTC.